The present T cell receptor beta chain was sequenced within a study of T cell responses to AZD1222 COVID-19 vaccine. This clone was seen only once. Germline CDR1 MGHRA, CDR2 YSYEKL. The CDR3 runs to 14 residues. The V gene lost 0 bases and the J gene lost 5 bases, with 10 bases spanning the gap. Method: immunoSEQ multiplex PCR; TCRdb's copy keeps in-frame clones and lacks some. Among around 130,000 clones listed, around nine tenths were seen once. The material sequenced was peripheral blood, taken on day 0 of AZD1222 vaccination. The TCR comes from an adult in good health. This sequence joins TRBV4-1 and TRBJ1-2, with a possible D match to TRBD1 (5 bases). CDR3 DNA: TGCGCCAGCAGCCAAGAAGGGGACGCGTATGGCTACACCTTC. This codes for CASSQEGDAYGYTF.